This TCR beta chain was captured in a study of T cells in women clearing cervical HPV infection. J lost 3 bases, V lost 6 bases, and 7 bases had no gene match. CDR3 size: 14 residues. Germline V CDR1 and CDR2: DFQATT, SNEGSKA (reference sequence). As for this clone: The antigen remains undetermined. The observed sequence ends 3 residues before the CDR3 terminus, with the missing tail filled in from the germline J gene.

The method was immunoSEQ multiplex PCR; TCRdb's version includes in-frame clones alone and lacks a portion of them. Found here are tens of thousands of clones; the top ten clones hold about 3.1%. Study-wide points: Cases carried less TRBV6-7 than controls: around 0.11% versus 0.15%. Each sample's T-cell count was unknown, possibly confounding richness.

Sequenced material: blood buffy coat. This clonotype was obtained from a woman aged 18 to 75 with a cervical HPV16 infection that either progressed to CIN3+ or cleared (not recorded which). This chain connects TRBV20-1 to TRBJ2-7, with 11 bases lining up with TRBD1. The CDR3: CSASRDRGVYEQYF. The sequenced part of the CDR3 DNA is TGCAGTGCCTCCCGGGACAGGGGGGTCTACGAG.